A single T cell receptor (beta chain) is shown here with its context. The data are from a study of blood T cell repertoires in COVID-19. Study information: T cells, B-cell-depleted T cells, or PBMCs supplied cDNA or gDNA.

Participant ages covered roughly 18 to 89 years across 24 US areas. The trim removed 4 bases at V and 7 bases at J, leaving 12 bases unmatched. Germline values: CDR1 SEHNR, CDR2 FQNEAQ (reference sequence). This CDR3 is 16 amino acids long. Original methodology: Estimation of nucleated cell counts was performed using reference gene primer amplification. Generated by immunoSEQ multiplex PCR, the TCRdb table keeps only in-frame clones and is missing some. The V and J calls and clone size are taken from that table; D and trimming were inferred from the DNA. The table lists a few hundred thousand clones, around 91% of them singletons, with 3.5% in the top ten.

The sequencing sample was made of PBMCs or T cells enriched from blood (not recorded which). The chain joins TRBV7-9 to TRBJ1-4; 7 bases are shared with TRBD1. This receptor was identified in a young woman in a cohort exposed to, infected with or recovered from COVID-19 (not recorded which). As DNA, the CDR3 is TGTGCCAGCAGCTCTCCTAGACAGGGCGGCGGTGAAAAACTGTTTTTT. Residues: CASSSPRQGGGEKLFF.